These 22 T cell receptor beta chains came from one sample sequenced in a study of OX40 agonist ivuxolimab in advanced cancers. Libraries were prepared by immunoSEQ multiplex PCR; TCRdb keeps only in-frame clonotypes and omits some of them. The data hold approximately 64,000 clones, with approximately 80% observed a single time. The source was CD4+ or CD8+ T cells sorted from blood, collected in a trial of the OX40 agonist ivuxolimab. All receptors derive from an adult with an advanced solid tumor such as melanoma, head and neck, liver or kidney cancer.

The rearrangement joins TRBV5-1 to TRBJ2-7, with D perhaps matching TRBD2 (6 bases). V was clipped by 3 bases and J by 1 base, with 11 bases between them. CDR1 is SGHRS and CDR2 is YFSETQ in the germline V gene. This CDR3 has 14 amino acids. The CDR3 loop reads CASSWRLGSYEQYF. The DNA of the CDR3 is TGCGCCAGCAGCTGGCGACTAGGATCCTACGAGCAGTACTTC.

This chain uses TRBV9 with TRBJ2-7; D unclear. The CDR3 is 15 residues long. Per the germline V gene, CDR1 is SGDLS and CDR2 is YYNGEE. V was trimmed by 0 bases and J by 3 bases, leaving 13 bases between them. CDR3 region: CASSVGQEIHYEQYF. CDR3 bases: TGTGCCAGCAGCGTAGGCCAGGAAATCCACTACGAGCAGTACTTC.

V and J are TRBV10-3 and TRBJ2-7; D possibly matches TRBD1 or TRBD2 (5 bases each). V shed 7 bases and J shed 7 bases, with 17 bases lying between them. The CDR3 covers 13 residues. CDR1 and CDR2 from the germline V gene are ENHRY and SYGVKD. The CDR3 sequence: CAITRDLIGEQYF. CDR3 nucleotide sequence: TGTGCCATCACCCGGGACCTAATTGGGGAGCAGTACTTC.

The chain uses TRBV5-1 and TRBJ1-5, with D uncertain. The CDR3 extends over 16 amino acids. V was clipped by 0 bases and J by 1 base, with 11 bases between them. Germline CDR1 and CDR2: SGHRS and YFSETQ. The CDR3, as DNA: TGCGCCAGCAGCTTGGGACCCTTAGGGAGCAATCAGCCCCAGCATTTT. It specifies CASSLGPLGSNQPQHF.

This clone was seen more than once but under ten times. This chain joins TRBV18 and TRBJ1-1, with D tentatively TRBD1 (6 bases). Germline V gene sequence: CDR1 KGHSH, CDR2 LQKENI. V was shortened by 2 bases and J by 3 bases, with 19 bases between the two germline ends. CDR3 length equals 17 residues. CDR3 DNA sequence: TGTGCCAGCTCACCAAGGACAGCTCAGATCGGCGACACTGAAGCTTTCTTT. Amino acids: CASSPRTAQIGDTEAFF.

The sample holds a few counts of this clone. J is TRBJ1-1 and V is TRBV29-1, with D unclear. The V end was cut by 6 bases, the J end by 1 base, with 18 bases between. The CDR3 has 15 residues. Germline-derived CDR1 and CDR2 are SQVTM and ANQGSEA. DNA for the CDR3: TGCAGCGTAGGAGTGCCCGGACCCAAGAACACTGAAGCTTTCTTT. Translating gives CSVGVPGPKNTEAFF.

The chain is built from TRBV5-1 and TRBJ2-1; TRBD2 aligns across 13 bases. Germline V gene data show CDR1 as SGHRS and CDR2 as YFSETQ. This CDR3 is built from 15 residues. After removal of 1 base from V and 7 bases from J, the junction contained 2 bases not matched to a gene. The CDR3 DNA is TGCGCCAGCAGCTTGTCGGGACTAGCGGGGAATGAGCAGTTCTTC. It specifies CASSLSGLAGNEQFF.

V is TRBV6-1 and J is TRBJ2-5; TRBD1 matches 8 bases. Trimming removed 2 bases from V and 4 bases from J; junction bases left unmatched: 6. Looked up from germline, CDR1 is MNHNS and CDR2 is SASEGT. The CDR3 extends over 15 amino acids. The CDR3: CASSEIWDRRETQYF. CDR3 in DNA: TGTGCCAGCAGTGAAATTTGGGACAGGAGAGAGACCCAGTACTTC.

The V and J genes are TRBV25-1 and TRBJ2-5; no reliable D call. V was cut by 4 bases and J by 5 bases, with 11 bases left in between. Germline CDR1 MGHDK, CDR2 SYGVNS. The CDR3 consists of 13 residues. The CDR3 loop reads CASSGLGSETQYF. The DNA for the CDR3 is TGTGCCAGCAGTGGGCTGGGTTCGGAGACCCAGTACTTC.

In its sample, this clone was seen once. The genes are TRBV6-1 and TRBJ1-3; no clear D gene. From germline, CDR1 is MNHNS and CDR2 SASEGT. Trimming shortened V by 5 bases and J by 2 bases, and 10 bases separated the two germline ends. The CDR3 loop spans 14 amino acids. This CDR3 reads CASSKQSPGNTIYF. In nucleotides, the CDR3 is TGTGCCAGCAGTAAACAGAGTCCTGGAAACACCATATATTTT.

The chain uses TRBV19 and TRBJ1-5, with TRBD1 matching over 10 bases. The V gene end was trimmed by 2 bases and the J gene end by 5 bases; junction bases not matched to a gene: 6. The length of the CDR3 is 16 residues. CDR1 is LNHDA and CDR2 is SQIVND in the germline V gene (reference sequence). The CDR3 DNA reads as TGTGCCAGTAGTATAACGTCCGGGACAGGGGATCAGCCCCAGCATTTT. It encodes CASSITSGTGDQPQHF.

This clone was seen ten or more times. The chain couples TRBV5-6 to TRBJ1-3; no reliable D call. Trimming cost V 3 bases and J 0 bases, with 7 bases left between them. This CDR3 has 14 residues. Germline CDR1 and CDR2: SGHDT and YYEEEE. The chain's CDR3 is CASSWRFSGNTIYF. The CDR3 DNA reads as TGTGCCAGCAGCTGGCGCTTCTCTGGAAACACCATATATTTT.

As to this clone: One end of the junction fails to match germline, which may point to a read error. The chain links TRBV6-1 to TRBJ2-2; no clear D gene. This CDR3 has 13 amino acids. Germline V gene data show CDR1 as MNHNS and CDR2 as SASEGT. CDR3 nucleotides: TGTGTCAGCACGGCGGCGAACACCGGGGAGCTGTTTTTT. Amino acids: CVSTAANTGELFF.

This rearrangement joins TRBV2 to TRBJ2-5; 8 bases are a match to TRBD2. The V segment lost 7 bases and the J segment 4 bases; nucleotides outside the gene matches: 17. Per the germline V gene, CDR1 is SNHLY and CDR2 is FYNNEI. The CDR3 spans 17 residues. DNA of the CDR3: TGTGCCAGCACCCCAGCTTGGGTTAGCGGGGAAGGAGAGACCCAGTACTTC. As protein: CASTPAWVSGEGETQYF. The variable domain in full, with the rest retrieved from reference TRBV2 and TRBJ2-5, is EPEVTQTPSHQVTQMGQEVILRCVPISNHLYFYWYRQILGQKVEFLVSFYNNEISEKSEIFDDQFSVERPDGSNFTLKIRSTKLEDSAMYFCASTPAWVSGEGETQYFGPGTRLLVL.

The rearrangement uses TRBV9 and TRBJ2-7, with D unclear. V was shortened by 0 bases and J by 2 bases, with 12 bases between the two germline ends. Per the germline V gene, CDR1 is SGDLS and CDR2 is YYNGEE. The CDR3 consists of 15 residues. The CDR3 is CASSVASAPTYEQYF. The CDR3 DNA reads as TGTGCCAGCAGCGTAGCTTCGGCACCCACCTACGAGCAGTACTTC.

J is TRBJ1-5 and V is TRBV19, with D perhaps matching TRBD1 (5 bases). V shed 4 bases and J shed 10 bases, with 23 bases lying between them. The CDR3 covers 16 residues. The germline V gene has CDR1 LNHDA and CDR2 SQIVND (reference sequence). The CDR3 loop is CASSTPQIVGVSPQHF. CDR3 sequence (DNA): TGTGCCAGTAGTACTCCCCAGATTGTGGGGGTCAGCCCCCAGCATTTT.

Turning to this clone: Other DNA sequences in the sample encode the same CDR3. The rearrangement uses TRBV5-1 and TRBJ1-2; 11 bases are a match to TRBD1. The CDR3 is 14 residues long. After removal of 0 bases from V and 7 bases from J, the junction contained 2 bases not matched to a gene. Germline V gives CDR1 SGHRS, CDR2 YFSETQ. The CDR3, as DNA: TGCGCCAGCAGCTTGGCCGGGACAGGGGGTGGCTACACCTTC. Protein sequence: CASSLAGTGGGYTF.

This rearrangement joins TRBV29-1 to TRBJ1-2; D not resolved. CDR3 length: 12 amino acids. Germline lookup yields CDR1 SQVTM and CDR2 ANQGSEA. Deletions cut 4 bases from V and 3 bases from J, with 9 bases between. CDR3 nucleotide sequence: TGCAGCGTTGGGGCAGGTCACTATGGCTACACCTTC. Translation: CSVGAGHYGYTF.

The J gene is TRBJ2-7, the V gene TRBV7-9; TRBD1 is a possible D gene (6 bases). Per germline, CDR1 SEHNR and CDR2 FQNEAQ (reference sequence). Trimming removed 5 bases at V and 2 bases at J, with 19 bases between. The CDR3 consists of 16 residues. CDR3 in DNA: TGTGCCAGCAGCCCCCGTTTGACAGGCCAGACCTACGAGCAGTACTTC. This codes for CASSPRLTGQTYEQYF.

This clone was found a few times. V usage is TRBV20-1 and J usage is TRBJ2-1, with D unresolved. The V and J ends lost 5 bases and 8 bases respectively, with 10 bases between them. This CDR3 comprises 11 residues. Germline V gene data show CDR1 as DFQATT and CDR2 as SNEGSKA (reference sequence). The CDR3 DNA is TGCAGTGCTGCCCACCAGGATGAGCAGTTCTTC. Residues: CSAAHQDEQFF.

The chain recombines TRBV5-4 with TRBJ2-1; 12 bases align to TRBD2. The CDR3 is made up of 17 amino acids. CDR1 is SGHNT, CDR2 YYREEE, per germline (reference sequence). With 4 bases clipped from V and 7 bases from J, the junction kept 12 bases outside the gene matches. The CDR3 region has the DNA TGTGCCAGCAGCCCTAGCGGGGGGGCAGATAGGGATAATGAGCAGTTCTTC. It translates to CASSPSGGADRDNEQFF.

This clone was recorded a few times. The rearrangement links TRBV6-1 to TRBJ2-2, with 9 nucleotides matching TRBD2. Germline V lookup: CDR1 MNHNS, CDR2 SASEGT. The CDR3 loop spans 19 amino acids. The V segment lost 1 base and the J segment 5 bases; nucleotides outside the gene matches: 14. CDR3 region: CASSEDGALAGGVTGELFF. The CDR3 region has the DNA TGTGCCAGCAGTGAAGATGGGGCTTTGGCGGGAGGGGTTACCGGGGAGCTGTTTTTT.